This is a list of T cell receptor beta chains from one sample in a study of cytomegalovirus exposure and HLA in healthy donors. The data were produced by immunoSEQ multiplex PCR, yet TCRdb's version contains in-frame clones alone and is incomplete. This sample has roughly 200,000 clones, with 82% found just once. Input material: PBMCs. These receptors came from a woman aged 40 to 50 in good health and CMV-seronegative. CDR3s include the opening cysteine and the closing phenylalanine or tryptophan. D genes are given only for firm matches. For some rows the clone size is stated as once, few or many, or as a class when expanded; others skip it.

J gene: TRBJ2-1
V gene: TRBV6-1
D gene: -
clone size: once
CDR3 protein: CASGGPARGIHNEQFF
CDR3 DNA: TGTGCCAGCGGTGGTCCCGCAAGGGGAATACACAATGAGCAGTTCTTC

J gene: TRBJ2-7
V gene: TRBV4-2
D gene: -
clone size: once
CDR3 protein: CASSQDNRNPSYEQYF
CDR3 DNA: TGTGCCAGCAGCCAAGATAACAGAAATCCCTCCTACGAGCAGTACTTC

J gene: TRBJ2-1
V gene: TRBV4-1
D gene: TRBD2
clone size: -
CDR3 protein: CASSRDVGLAGPSYNEQFF
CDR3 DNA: TGCGCCAGCAGCCGGGACGTGGGACTAGCGGGACCCTCCTACAATGAGCAGTTCTTC

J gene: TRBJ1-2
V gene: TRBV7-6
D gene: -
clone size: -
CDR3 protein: CASSSIRGGTNYGYTF
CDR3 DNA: TGTGCCAGCAGCTCGATTCGGGGGGGGACTAACTATGGCTACACCTTC

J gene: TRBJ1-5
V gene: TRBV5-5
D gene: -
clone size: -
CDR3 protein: CASSLAFRAGDQPQHF
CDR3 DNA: TGTGCCAGCAGCTTGGCCTTCAGGGCAGGGGATCAGCCCCAGCATTTT

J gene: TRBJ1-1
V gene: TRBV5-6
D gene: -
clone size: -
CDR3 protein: CASSPTPGLLTGSNTEAFF
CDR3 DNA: TGTGCCAGCAGCCCTACCCCGGGCCTTTTGACGGGGAGCAACACTGAAGCTTTCTTT

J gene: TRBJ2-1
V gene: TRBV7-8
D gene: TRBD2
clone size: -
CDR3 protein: CASTQTSGYNEQFF
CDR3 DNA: TGTGCCAGCACCCAGACTAGCGGGTACAATGAGCAGTTCTTC

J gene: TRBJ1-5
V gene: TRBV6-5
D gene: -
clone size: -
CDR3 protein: CASKNLRSNQPQHF
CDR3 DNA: TGTGCCAGCAAAAACCTCAGGTCCAATCAGCCCCAGCATTTT

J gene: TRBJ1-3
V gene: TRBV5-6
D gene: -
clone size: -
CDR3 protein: CASTHWAYSGNTIYF
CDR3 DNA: TGTGCCAGCACGCATTGGGCGTACTCTGGAAACACCATATATTTT

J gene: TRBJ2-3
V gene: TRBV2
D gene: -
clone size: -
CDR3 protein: CASSEWRGQTTDTQYF
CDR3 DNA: TGTGCCAGCAGTGAATGGAGGGGTCAGACTACAGATACGCAGTATTTT

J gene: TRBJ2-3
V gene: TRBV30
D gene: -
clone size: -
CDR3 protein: CAWSGQISTDTQYF
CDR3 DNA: TGTGCCTGGAGTGGACAGATTAGCACAGATACGCAGTATTTT

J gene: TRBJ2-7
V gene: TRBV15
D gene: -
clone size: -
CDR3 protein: CATSRMAADSYEQYF
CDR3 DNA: TGTGCCACCAGCAGGATGGCAGCGGACTCCTACGAGCAGTACTTC

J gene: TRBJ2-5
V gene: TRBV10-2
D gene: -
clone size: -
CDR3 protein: CASSARTEEETQYF
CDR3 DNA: TGCGCCAGCAGTGCCAGGACTGAAGAAGAGACCCAGTACTTC

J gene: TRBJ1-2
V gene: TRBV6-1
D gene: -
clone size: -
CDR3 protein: CASRRQKVNYGYTF
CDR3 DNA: TGTGCCAGCAGAAGACAGAAGGTCAACTATGGCTACACCTTC

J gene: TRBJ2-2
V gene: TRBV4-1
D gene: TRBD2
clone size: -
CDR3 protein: CASSRQVGAGGNTGELFF
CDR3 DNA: TGCGCCAGCAGCCGCCAAGTCGGAGCGGGAGGGAACACCGGGGAGCTGTTTTTT

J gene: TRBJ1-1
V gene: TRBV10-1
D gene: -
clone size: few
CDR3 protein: CASSESGHANTEAFF
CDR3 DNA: TGCGCCAGCAGTGAGTCCGGTCACGCGAACACTGAAGCTTTCTTT

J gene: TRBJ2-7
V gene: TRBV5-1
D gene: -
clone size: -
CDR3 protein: CASSAPETGGREQYF
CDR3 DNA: TGCGCCAGCAGCGCCCCAGAGACAGGCGGGCGCGAGCAGTACTTC

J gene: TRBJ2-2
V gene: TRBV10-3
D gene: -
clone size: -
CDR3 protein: CAISEDLNTGELFF
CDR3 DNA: TGTGCCATCAGTGAGGATCTAAACACCGGGGAGCTGTTTTTT

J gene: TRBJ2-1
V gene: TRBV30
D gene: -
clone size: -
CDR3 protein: CAWSVDPGGPSHEQFF
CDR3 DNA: TGTGCCTGGAGTGTAGACCCAGGGGGGCCGAGCCATGAGCAGTTCTTC

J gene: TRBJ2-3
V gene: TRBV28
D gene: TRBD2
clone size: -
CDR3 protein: CASSPRLAVLGADTQYF
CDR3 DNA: TGTGCCAGCAGTCCCAGACTAGCGGTCCTGGGCGCAGATACGCAGTATTTT

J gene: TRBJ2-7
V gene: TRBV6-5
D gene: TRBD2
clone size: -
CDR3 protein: CASSSETSGRAEEQYF
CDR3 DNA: TGTGCCAGCAGTTCAGAGACTAGCGGGAGGGCTGAGGAGCAGTACTTC

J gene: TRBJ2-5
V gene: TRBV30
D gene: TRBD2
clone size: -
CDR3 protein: CAFTKAGGPSETQYF
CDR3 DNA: TGTGCCTTTACTAAAGCGGGAGGGCCTTCGGAGACCCAGTACTTC

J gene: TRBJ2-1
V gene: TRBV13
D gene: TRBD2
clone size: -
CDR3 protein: CASSLASGRAQGNEQFF
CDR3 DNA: TGTGCCAGCAGCTTAGCTAGCGGGAGGGCCCAAGGCAATGAGCAGTTCTTC

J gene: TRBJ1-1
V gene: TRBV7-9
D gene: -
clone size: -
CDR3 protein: CASSPWRGNTEAFF
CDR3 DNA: TGTGCCAGCAGCCCTTGGAGGGGTAACACTGAAGCTTTCTTT

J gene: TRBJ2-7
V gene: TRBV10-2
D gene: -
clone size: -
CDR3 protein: CASSNRAYYEQYF
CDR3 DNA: TGCGCCAGCAGTAACAGGGCATACTACGAGCAGTACTTC

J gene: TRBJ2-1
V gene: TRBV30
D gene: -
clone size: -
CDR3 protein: CAWTLAYSYNEQFF
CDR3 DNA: TGTGCCTGGACCCTAGCCTATTCCTACAATGAGCAGTTCTTC

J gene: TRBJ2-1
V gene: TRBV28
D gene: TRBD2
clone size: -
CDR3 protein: CASSSTGTSEWDEQFF
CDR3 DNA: TGTGCCAGCAGTTCAACCGGGACTAGCGAATGGGATGAGCAGTTCTTC

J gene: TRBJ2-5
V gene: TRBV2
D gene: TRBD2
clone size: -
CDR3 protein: CASSPDEGRGGNF
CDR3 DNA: TGTGCCAGCAGTCCCGATGAAGGACGGGGAGGGAACTTC

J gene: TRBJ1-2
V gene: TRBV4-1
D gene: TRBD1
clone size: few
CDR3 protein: CASSHPGQGTGYTF
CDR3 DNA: TGCGCCAGCAGCCATCCGGGACAGGGTACCGGCTACACCTTC

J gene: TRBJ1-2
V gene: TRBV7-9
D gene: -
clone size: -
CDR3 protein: CASSLAVGGYGYTF
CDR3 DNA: TGTGCCAGCAGCTTAGCGGTGGGGGGCTATGGCTACACCTTC

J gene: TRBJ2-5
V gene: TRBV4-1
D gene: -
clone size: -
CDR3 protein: CASSQDRDGFIETQYF
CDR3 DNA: TGCGCCAGCAGCCAAGATCGAGACGGGTTTATTGAGACCCAGTACTTC

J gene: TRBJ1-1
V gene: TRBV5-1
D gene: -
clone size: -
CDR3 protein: CASSLGWGGVNTEAFF
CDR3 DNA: TGCGCCAGCAGCTTGGGGTGGGGAGGGGTGAACACTGAAGCTTTCTTT

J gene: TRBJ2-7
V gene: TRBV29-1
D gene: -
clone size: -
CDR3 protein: CSVVDGATYEQYF
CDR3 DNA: TGCAGCGTTGTTGATGGGGCAACCTACGAGCAGTACTTC

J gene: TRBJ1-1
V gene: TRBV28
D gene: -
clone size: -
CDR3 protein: CASSTPGHQNTEAFF
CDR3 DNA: TGTGCCAGCAGTACCCCGGGACACCAGAACACTGAAGCTTTCTTT

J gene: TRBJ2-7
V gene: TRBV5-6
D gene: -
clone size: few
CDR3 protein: CASSYRYEQYF
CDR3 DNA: TGTGCCAGCAGCTACAGGTACGAGCAGTACTTC

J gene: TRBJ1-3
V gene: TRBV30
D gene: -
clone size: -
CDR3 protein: CAWNADRLFSGNTIYF
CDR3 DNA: TGTGCCTGGAATGCAGACAGATTGTTCTCTGGAAACACCATATATTTT

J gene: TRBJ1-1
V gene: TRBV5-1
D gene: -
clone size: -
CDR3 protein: CASSFGGLSYTEAFF
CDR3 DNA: TGCGCCAGCAGCTTTGGAGGTCTGAGTTACACTGAAGCTTTCTTT

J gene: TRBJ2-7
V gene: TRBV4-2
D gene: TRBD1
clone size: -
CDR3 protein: CASSQRPGQGYEQYF
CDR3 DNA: TGTGCCAGCAGCCAGAGACCGGGACAGGGCTACGAGCAGTACTTC

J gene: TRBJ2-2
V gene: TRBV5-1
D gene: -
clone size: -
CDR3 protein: CASSLVWQGNTGELFF
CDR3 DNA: TGCGCCAGCAGCTTGGTATGGCAGGGTAACACCGGGGAGCTGTTTTTT

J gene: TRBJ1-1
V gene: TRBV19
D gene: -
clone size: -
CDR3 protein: CATLGQPNTEAFF
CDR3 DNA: TGTGCCACCCTGGGACAACCCAACACTGAAGCTTTCTTT

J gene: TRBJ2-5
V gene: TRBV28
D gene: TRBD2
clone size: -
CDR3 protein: CASSSSGRARETQYF
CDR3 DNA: TGTGCCAGCAGCTCTAGCGGGAGGGCCCGAGAGACCCAGTACTTC

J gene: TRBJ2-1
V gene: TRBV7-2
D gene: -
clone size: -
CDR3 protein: CASSPSTLQSSYNEQFF
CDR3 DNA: TGTGCCAGCAGCCCGTCGACTCTCCAAAGCTCCTACAATGAGCAGTTCTTC

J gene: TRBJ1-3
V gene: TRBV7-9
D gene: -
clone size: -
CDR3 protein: CASSLYYRGRFSGNTIYF
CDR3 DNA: TGTGCCAGCAGCTTATATTATCGAGGCCGTTTCTCTGGAAACACCATATATTTT

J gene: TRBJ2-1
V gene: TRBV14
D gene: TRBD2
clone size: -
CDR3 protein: CASRPNTDTRLAGGVNEQFF
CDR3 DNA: TGTGCCAGCAGGCCTAATACCGATACCCGACTAGCGGGAGGGGTCAATGAGCAGTTCTTC

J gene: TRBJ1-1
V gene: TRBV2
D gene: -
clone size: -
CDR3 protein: CASRAGPMNTEAFF
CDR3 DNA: TGTGCCAGCAGAGCAGGGCCCATGAACACTGAAGCTTTCTTT

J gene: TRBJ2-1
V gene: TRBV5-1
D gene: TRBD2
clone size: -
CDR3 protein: CASVPGTRLNNEQFF
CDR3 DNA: TGCGCCAGCGTACCCGGGACTAGGCTAAACAATGAGCAGTTCTTC

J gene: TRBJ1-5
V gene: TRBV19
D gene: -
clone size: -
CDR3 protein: CASSRDRLRDNQPQHF
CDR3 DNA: TGTGCCAGTAGTCGCGACAGGCTTCGTGACAATCAGCCCCAGCATTTT

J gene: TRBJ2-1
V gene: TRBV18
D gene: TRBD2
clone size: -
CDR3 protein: CASSPWGGSYNEQFF
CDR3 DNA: TGTGCCAGCTCACCGTGGGGGGGGTCTTACAATGAGCAGTTCTTC

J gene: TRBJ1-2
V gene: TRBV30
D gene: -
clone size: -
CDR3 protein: CAWTLDSQYGYTF
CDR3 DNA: TGTGCCTGGACTTTGGACAGCCAATATGGCTACACCTTC

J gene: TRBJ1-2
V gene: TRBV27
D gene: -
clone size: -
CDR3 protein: CASSFRRQFYGCTF
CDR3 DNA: TGTGCCAGCAGTTTTCGCAGGCAATTCTATGGCTGCACCTTC